Following are 9 T cell receptor beta chains from one sample sequenced in a study of blood T cell repertoires in COVID-19. Sequencing was performed with immunoSEQ multiplex PCR; in TCRdb, only in-frame clones are kept and a portion is missing. The sample records 60,000 or so clones, 60% to 85% being singletons. Sequencing used peripheral blood. All receptors derive from a man aged 55 to 70 with acute or convalescent COVID-19.

A note on this clone: One base away lies a much larger clone, so this may be a sequencing read error. This rearrangement joins TRBV2 to TRBJ1-1; 9 bases match TRBD1. The V gene end was trimmed by 6 bases and the J gene end by 5 bases; junction bases not matched to a gene: 1. The germline CDR1 and CDR2 sequences are SNHLY and FYNNEI. The length of the CDR3 is 12 residues. This CDR3 is CASSGTGTEAFF. As DNA, the CDR3 is TGTGCCAGCAGCGGGACAGGGACTGAAGCTTTCTTT.

This chain uses TRBV24-1 with TRBJ1-2; 8 bases match TRBD1. The V segment lost 12 bases and the J segment 2 bases; nucleotides outside the gene matches: 7. This CDR3 has 13 residues. Germline V CDR1 and CDR2: KGHDR, SFDVKD. The CDR3 reads CAAQGAGNYGYTF. CDR3 coding DNA: TGTGCCGCGCAGGGGGCGGGGAACTATGGCTACACCTTC.

V and J are TRBV18 and TRBJ1-2; D is unresolved. Trimming took off 2 bases at V and 4 bases at J, with 11 bases between the two ends. CDR1 KGHSH and CDR2 LQKENI come from the germline V gene. This CDR3 is 14 amino acids long. CDR3 in DNA: TGTGCCAGCTCACCAGAGCGGGGTCCCTATGGCTACACCTTC. Translation: CASSPERGPYGYTF.

DNA for the CDR3: TGTGCCAGCAGTTACTCGAGTAGCGGCTATGGCTACACCTTC. This codes for CASSYSSSGYGYTF. The rearrangement links TRBV6-5 to TRBJ1-2; D gene ambiguous. Germline V CDR1 and CDR2: MNHEY, SVGAGI. This CDR3 region has 14 residues. The V end lost 0 bases, the J end lost 4 bases, and 9 bases lay between the germline ends.

The chain uses TRBV6-5 and TRBJ1-5, with a possible D match to TRBD1 (6 bases). Per the germline V gene, CDR1 is MNHEY and CDR2 is SVGAGI. V was shortened by 0 bases and J by 5 bases, with 11 bases between the two germline ends. The CDR3 runs 15 residues. The CDR3 DNA reads as TGTGCCAGCAGTTACTCCGGACAGCAAGATCAGCCCCAGCATTTT. Translation: CASSYSGQQDQPQHF.

This chain joins TRBV7-2 and TRBJ2-3; D perhaps matches TRBD2 (7 bases). The CDR3 length is 15 residues. Trimming cost V 2 bases and J 5 bases, with 14 bases left between them. Germline V gene sequence: CDR1 SGHTA, CDR2 FQGNSA. CDR3: CASSLRGGAIDTQYF. The DNA for the CDR3 is TGTGCCAGCAGCTTACGTGGGGGGGCCATAGATACGCAGTATTTT.

The sample holds many counts of this clone. The rearrangement joins TRBV28 to TRBJ2-7, with D unresolved. CDR1 and CDR2 from the germline V gene are MDHEN and SYDVKM. This CDR3 comprises 10 residues. Trimming took 6 bases from V and 3 from J, leaving 3 bases between them. CDR3 sequence (DNA): TGTGCCAGCAGCTACTACGAGCAGTACTTC. As protein: CASSYYEQYF.

The chain uses TRBV7-9 and TRBJ1-4; 9 bases fit TRBD1. The CDR3 consists of 14 residues. Losses at the gene ends were 6 bases for V and 7 bases for J; bases not matched to a gene: 6. CDR1 SEHNR and CDR2 FQNEAQ come from the germline V gene (reference sequence). The CDR3 spells CASSSGTGIEKLFF. CDR3 bases: TGTGCCAGCAGTTCCGGGACAGGGATTGAAAAACTGTTTTTT. Combining the CDR3 with reference TRBV7-9 and TRBJ1-4 gives the whole variable domain DTGVSQNPRHKITKRGQNVTFRCDPISEHNRLYWYRQTLGQGPEFLTYFQNEAQLEKSRLLSDRFSAERPKGSFSTLEIQRTEQGDSAMYLCASSSGTGIEKLFFGSGTQLSVL.

The rearrangement links TRBV7-3 to TRBJ2-3; 16 positions agree with TRBD2. V gave up 5 bases and J gave up 5 bases; unmatched junction bases: 7. The germline V gene encodes CDR1 SGHTA and CDR2 FQGTGA. The CDR3 runs to 17 residues. In DNA, the CDR3 is TGTGCCAGCAGCCCTGGGACTAGCGGGGGGGCCGGAGATACGCAGTATTTT. Its protein product is CASSPGTSGGAGDTQYF.